This T cell receptor (beta chain) was found in a study of T cells in narcolepsy (dated by TCRdb to the late 2010s). Turning to the overall study: Patients with narcolepsy type 1 or type 2 (NT1, NT2) and healthy control donors were enrolled in the study. To look for autoreactive T cells in narcolepsy patients that target self-antigens of hypocretin neurons (hypocretin, TRIB2), the study used TCR Vbeta sequencing to follow clonotypes in blood and CSF. The paper as a whole reports these results and caveats: HCRT-specific and TRIB2-specific autoreactive clonotypes were highlighted in plots that compared CD4+ T cell clonotypes in CSF versus blood from the same patient. Numbers of sequenced blood memory CD4+ clonotypes were comparable, with averages of about 37,000 in patients and 33,354 in controls. According to the report, autoreactive clonotypes were detected serially in the blood of the same patients and of different patients, but not in healthy controls. No sequences matching autoreactive T cell clones were present in some of the blood memory CD4+ repertoires from patients and controls.

Germline trimming: 8 bases from V, 0 bases from J; junction bases outside gene matches: 13. Taken from cysteine to phenylalanine, the CDR3 has 18 residues. Only the CDR3 portion is preserved as DNA: 54 bases, with reading frame beginning at the first base. Taken from the germline V gene (reference sequence), the CDR1 and CDR2 loops are LNHDA and SQIVND. For TCR Vbeta sequencing, memory CD4+ T cells were sorted ex vivo from the peripheral blood of narcolepsy patients and healthy controls. Library construction relied on the immunoSEQ multiplex PCR assay. Drawn from immuneACCESS, this table holds only the in-frame rearrangements with V and J called that TCRdb kept. Clones are partly lost; checked studies trace under half to an unresolved V gene and leave the rest unexplained. This sample holds under 40,000 clones; around 83% were observed only once. The ten most abundant clones make up about 0.62% of the sample.

For this clone: The antigen it binds to is not known. No much larger clonotype is one base removed from it; base qualities were not supplied.

The receptor was derived from a human donor in good health. The material sequenced was memory (CD45RA-) CD4+ T cells from blood. The intended sense of this specimen's cell subset or site label: memory T cells sorted ex vivo from peripheral blood. Recombination joined TRBV19 with TRBJ1-3; the junction holds 10 bases that match TRBD1. The bases read TGTGCCAGTTGTTTCCGGGGACAGGGGTCGAGCTCTGGAAACACCATATATTTT. Its protein reads: CASCFRGQGSSSGNTIYF.